The sequence of this T cell receptor (beta chain) was determined in a study of CD8+ T cells in alopecia areata. Overall study findings and caveats: Mice showed clearer TCR sharing than patients did, a gap that was possibly HLA-related. Normal scalp had lower clonality than lesional scalp, with alopecia totalis/universalis lesions showing this most strongly.

Extracted RNA was reverse transcribed, and the resulting cDNA served as sequencing template. Sequenced by immunoSEQ multiplex PCR; TCRdb stores in-frame clones only, minus some. The data contain 110,000 to 150,000 clones, about two thirds of them singletons. This CDR3 contains 13 residues. The germline V gene encodes CDR1 SQVTM and CDR2 ANQGSEA. Unmatched junction bases numbered 4, after V lost 6 bases and J lost 7 bases. Turning to this clone: Its antigen is as yet unknown.

Separation by sorting yielded CD4+ and CD8+ T cells from PBMCs. The sequencing sample was made of CD8+ T cells sorted from blood. This receptor was identified in a human donor in good health. The V call is TRBV29-1, the J call TRBJ2-1, with 12 bases matching TRBD1. The CDR3 DNA follows: TGCAGCGTCCGGGACAGGGGGCGGAATGAGCAGTTCTTC. Encoded protein: CSVRDRGRNEQFF.